This T cell receptor beta chain was retrieved from a study of T cell responses to AZD1222 COVID-19 vaccine. Study conclusions and caveats: It was only a handful of AZD1222 recipients who were seropositive at baseline. Distributed over spike, vaccine-associated CD4 TCRs predominated at 160-218 and 743-854.

As regards this clone: The target antigen is unknown.

CDR3 length equals 17 residues. The germline gives CDR1 SGDLS, CDR2 YYNGEE. V dropped 0 bases and J dropped 4 bases, with 20 bases sitting between them. The repertoire was sequenced with immunoSEQ multiplex PCR; TCRdb's copy has only in-frame clones and lacks some. The sample includes roughly 170,000 clones, about 92% of them seen just once. The TCR comes from an adult in good health. The chain is built from TRBV9 and TRBJ2-7, with D possibly being TRBD1 or TRBD2 (5 bases each). The sample here was peripheral blood, taken on day 0 of AZD1222 vaccination. CDR3 in amino acids: CASSVDGGASGYYEQYF. The CDR3 coding sequence is TGTGCCAGCAGCGTAGATGGGGGAGCCTCGGGGTATTACGAGCAGTACTTC. Combining the CDR3 with reference TRBV9 and TRBJ2-7 gives the whole variable domain DSGVTQTPKHLITATGQRVTLRCSPRSGDLSVYWYQQSLDQGLQFLIQYYNGEERAKGNILERFSAQQFPDLHSELNLSSLELGDSALYFCASSVDGGASGYYEQYFGPGTRLTVT.